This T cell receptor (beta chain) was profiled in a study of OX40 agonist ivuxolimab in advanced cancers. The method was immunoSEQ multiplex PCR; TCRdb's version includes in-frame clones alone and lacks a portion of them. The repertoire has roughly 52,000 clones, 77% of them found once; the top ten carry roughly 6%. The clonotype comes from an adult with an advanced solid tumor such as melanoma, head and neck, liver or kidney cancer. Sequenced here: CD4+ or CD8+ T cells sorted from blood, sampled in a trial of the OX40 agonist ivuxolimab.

CDR3 nucleotide sequence: TGTGCCAGCAGCCACAGGGATATGAACACTGAAGCTTTCTTT. This translates into CASSHRDMNTEAFF. The rearrangement uses TRBV7-9 and TRBJ1-1, with D perhaps matching TRBD1 (6 bases). This CDR3 is built from 14 residues. Germline V gene data show CDR1 as SEHNR and CDR2 as FQNEAQ (reference sequence). Trimming cost V 5 bases and J 0 bases, with 10 bases left between them.